The source of this TCR beta chain is a study of T-cell reconstitution after alpha-beta-depleted transplantation in children. Study outcomes and limitations: After transplant, high TCRbeta diversity at day 60 in some patients arose from surviving recipient T cells and thymic progenitors.

Researchers prepared the TCRbeta library using unique molecular identifiers, the study reports. TCRdb itself ran the PCR reads through MiXCR, one entry per CDR3 protein. The sample records 200,000 or so distinct CDR3 sequences, roughly 6.5% being singletons. Per the germline V gene, CDR1 is SGHRS and CDR2 is YFSETQ. V lost 4 bases and J lost 6; bases outside the gene matches: 11. There are 17 residues in the CDR3. With regard to this clonotype: The antigen is undetermined. A read error may explain this, as a much larger clone is one base away. As the CDR3 is not closed by the conserved phenylalanine or tryptophan, this likely results from a read error.

This sample comprised PBMCs, obtained before TCRalphabeta/CD19-depleted stem cell transplant. The V and J genes are TRBV5-1 and TRBJ2-1; 12 nucleotides line up with TRBD2. The sequence came from a girl in the first two years of life with combined immunodeficiency, due to receive a stem cell transplant. The CDR3 loop is CASSRGLAGPLVNEQFV. CDR3 nucleotides: TGCGCCAGCAGCCGCGGACTAGCGGGACCGTTAGTCAATGAGCAGTTCGTC.